The 31 T cell receptor beta chains below were found in one sample sequenced in a study of shared clonotypes between healthy human individuals. Assay used: immunoSEQ multiplex PCR; TCRdb lists only in-frame clones, some missing. The top ten hold more than 0.35% of the sample, which has 2,500,000 or so clones, under 95% seen once. The source material was naive CD4+ T cells from PBMCs. As to subset: CD45RA+ positively selected. These receptors were collected from a young man in good health. Some clones in this sample may be carry-over from other donors' samples.

This chain connects TRBV2 to TRBJ2-1, with 7 bases lining up with TRBD2. Germline V lookup: CDR1 SNHLY, CDR2 FYNNEI. The CDR3 length is 14 residues. Losses at the gene ends were 6 bases for V and 9 bases for J; bases not matched to a gene: 11. CDR3 nucleotide sequence: TGTGCCAGCAGGCCGGGGAGGGAGCTGGGTGAGCAGTTCTTC. It specifies CASRPGRELGEQFF.

The V gene is TRBV10-2, the J gene TRBJ2-3, with D possibly matching TRBD2 (7 bases). The CDR3 loop spans 16 amino acids. The V end was cut by 3 bases, the J end by 4 bases, with 17 bases between. Germline values: CDR1 WSHSY, CDR2 SAAADI. The CDR3 DNA is TGCGCCAGCAGTGACTATGGGAGGGGGGGGGCAGATACGCAGTATTTT. Translated: CASSDYGRGGADTQYF.

This clone appeared a few times. The V and J genes are TRBV6-6 and TRBJ2-7; D might be TRBD2 (5 bases). The V gene lost 5 bases and the J gene lost 2 bases, with 16 bases spanning the gap. CDR3 size: 15 residues. Germline CDR1 MNHNY, CDR2 SVGAGI (reference sequence). CDR3 sequence (DNA): TGTGCCAGCAGTCAGCCAGGACTGGAGACCTACGAGCAGTACTTC. Amino acids: CASSQPGLETYEQYF.

This clone showed up just a few times. The CDR3, as DNA: TGTGCCAGCAGCCTCACAGGGACAGGCTCCTATGGCTACACCTTC. It specifies CASSLTGTGSYGYTF. V and J are TRBV7-3 and TRBJ1-2; 8 bases are a match to TRBD1. Looked up from germline, CDR1 is SGHTA and CDR2 is FQGTGA. Unmatched junction bases numbered 9, after V lost 5 bases and J lost 4 bases. The CDR3 totals 15 residues.

This clone occurred once. This sample also contains other DNA sequences that code for the same CDR3. In DNA form, the CDR3 reads TGCGCCAGCAGCTTGGAGACAGGCGTTGGAGAGACCCAGTACTTC. Amino acid sequence: CASSLETGVGETQYF. The rearrangement links TRBV5-1 to TRBJ2-5; D is perhaps TRBD1 (6 bases). Trimming shortened V by 0 bases and J by 4 bases, and 13 bases separated the two germline ends. The CDR3 runs to 15 residues. Germline CDR1 reads SGHRS; CDR2 reads YFSETQ.

A single count supports this clone. The chain recombines TRBV6-6 with TRBJ1-1, with D possibly matching TRBD1 (5 bases). Trimming cost V 2 bases and J 3 bases, with 13 bases left between them. Germline V gene sequence: CDR1 MNHNY, CDR2 SVGAGI (reference sequence). The CDR3 is 15 residues long. CDR3 in DNA: TGTGCCAGCAGTTACGGGGGGGGGATCGACACTGAAGCTTTCTTT. It yields the protein CASSYGGGIDTEAFF.

The V and J genes are TRBV7-8 and TRBJ2-5, with D unclear. Germline V gene lookup returns CDR1 SGHVS and CDR2 FQNEAQ. V was trimmed by 2 bases and J by 4 bases, leaving 5 bases between them. The CDR3 loop spans 12 amino acids. The CDR3, as DNA: TGTGCCAGCAGCTTAAATCGAGAGACCCAGTACTTC. It encodes CASSLNRETQYF.

The chain recombines TRBV27 with TRBJ2-3; TRBD1 matches at 12 bases. This CDR3 comprises 20 residues. V gave up 2 bases and J gave up 3 bases; unmatched junction bases: 15. CDR1 and CDR2 (germline): MNHEY, SMNVEV (reference sequence). CDR3 sequence (DNA): TGTGCCAGCAGTTTACTCCGCGGGACAGGGGGCGTTAGGCAGACAGATACGCAGTATTTT. Its protein is CASSLLRGTGGVRQTDTQYF.

On this clone: Other DNA sequences from this sample encode an identical CDR3 as well. The chain couples TRBV2 to TRBJ2-1; tentatively, D is TRBD2 (5 bases). The CDR3 sequence is 12 residues long. V shed 6 bases and J shed 8 bases, with 11 bases lying between them. Per the germline V gene, CDR1 is SNHLY and CDR2 is FYNNEI. CDR3 sequence (DNA): TGTGCCAGCAGGAGAGAGGGCGATGAGCAGTTCTTC. It translates to CASRREGDEQFF.

As regards this clone: Other DNA sequences in this sample translate to the same CDR3. The CDR3 loop reads CASSSPGTEAFF. CDR3 sequence (DNA): TGTGCCAGCAGCTCCCCTGGGACTGAAGCTTTCTTT. The chain employs TRBV28 and TRBJ1-1; D unresolved. The V gene lost 6 bases and the J gene lost 5 bases, with 10 bases spanning the gap. The germline V gene has CDR1 MDHEN and CDR2 SYDVKM. The CDR3 consists of 12 residues.

The sample holds one count of this clone. This CDR3 is also generated by other DNA sequences in the sample. The chain carries TRBV5-4 and TRBJ1-1; D call uncertain. The CDR3 covers 15 residues. Per the germline V gene, CDR1 is SGHNT and CDR2 is YYREEE (reference sequence). Trimming took 0 bases from V and 0 from J, leaving 9 bases between them. The CDR3 DNA reads TGTGCCAGCAGCTTGGCCGGGAACATGAACACTGAAGCTTTCTTT. The encoded protein is CASSLAGNMNTEAFF.

In DNA form, the CDR3 reads TGTGCCAGCAGCTTAGGTGGAGGCGTCTACGAGCAGTACTTC. Protein: CASSLGGGVYEQYF. The chain carries TRBV7-9 and TRBJ2-7, with D possibly TRBD2 on 5 matching bases. The CDR3 has 14 residues. Germline CDR1 and CDR2: SEHNR and FQNEAQ (reference sequence). V was cut by 1 base and J by 3 bases, with 10 bases left in between.

This chain joins TRBV7-2 and TRBJ2-1; 9 positions agree with TRBD1. CDR3 length: 17 amino acids. CDR1 and CDR2 (germline): SGHTA, FQGNSA. After removal of 1 base from V and 9 bases from J, the junction contained 13 bases not matched to a gene. CDR3: CASSLGAWDRVKAEQFF. Here the CDR3 DNA reads TGTGCCAGCAGCTTAGGTGCATGGGACAGGGTGAAGGCTGAGCAGTTCTTC.

This rearrangement joins TRBV18 to TRBJ2-1; D is uncertain. This CDR3 comprises 13 residues. V lost 3 bases to trimming and J lost 5 bases, with 8 bases between them. Germline V lookup: CDR1 KGHSH, CDR2 LQKENI. The CDR3 protein is CASSPSPDNEQFF. CDR3 nucleotides: TGTGCCAGCTCACCCAGCCCGGACAATGAGCAGTTCTTC.

The chain uses TRBV7-2 and TRBJ2-5; D uncertain. This CDR3 has 14 amino acids. Germline CDR1 is SGHTA and CDR2 is FQGNSA. The V and J ends lost 4 bases and 5 bases respectively, with 14 bases between them. CDR3 loop: CASSSMTPPETQYF. The CDR3 nucleotides read TGTGCCAGCAGCTCAATGACTCCCCCGGAGACCCAGTACTTC. The entire variable domain, with the rest obtained from reference TRBV7-2 and TRBJ2-5, is as follows: GAGVSQSPSNKVTEKGKDVELRCDPISGHTALYWYRQSLGQGLEFLIYFQGNSAPDKSGLPSDRFSAERTGGSVSTLTIQRTQQEDSAVYLCASSSMTPPETQYFGPGTRLLVL.

The chain links TRBV2 to TRBJ2-7, with 7 bases identical to TRBD1. CDR3 size: 13 residues. Trimming removed 8 bases from V and 2 bases from J; junction bases left unmatched: 6. Germline-derived CDR1 and CDR2 are SNHLY and FYNNEI. CDR3 loop: CASRQTGPYEQYF. CDR3 coding DNA: TGTGCCAGCCGACAGACAGGGCCCTACGAGCAGTACTTC.

This chain links TRBV28 with TRBJ2-7; the D gene is possibly TRBD1 (5 bases). V lost 5 bases and J 3 bases, leaving 20 bases between the germline ends. CDR1 is MDHEN, CDR2 SYDVKM, per germline. CDR3 length: 16 amino acids. The CDR3 bases are TGTGCCAGCAGTATTCTCGACAGCGTACCATACTACGAGCAGTACTTC. Translation: CASSILDSVPYYEQYF.

The gene calls are TRBV9 and TRBJ2-7; D could derive from TRBD1 or TRBD2 (5 bases each). This CDR3 spans 15 amino acids. Trimming pared 2 bases from V and 1 base from J, leaving 13 bases between. Germline assignment: CDR1 SGDLS and CDR2 YYNGEE. The CDR3 reads CASSVDPGRSYEQYF. The CDR3 DNA is TGTGCCAGCAGCGTCGATCCGGGACGGTCCTACGAGCAGTACTTC.

This chain joins TRBV15 and TRBJ2-2, with D perhaps TRBD2 (6 bases). The CDR3 extends over 12 amino acids. Germline CDR1 reads LNHNV; CDR2 reads YYDKDF (reference sequence). Trimming took 4 bases from V and 6 from J, leaving 6 bases between them. Here the CDR3 DNA reads TGTGCCACCAGCAAGCGGGCCGGGGAGCTGTTTTTT. This encodes CATSKRAGELFF.

This sequence joins TRBV10-3 and TRBJ2-5; D remains ambiguous. V was trimmed by 6 bases and J by 2 bases, leaving 10 bases between them. The CDR3 is 13 residues long. CDR1 is ENHRY, CDR2 SYGVKD, per germline. CDR3: CAIRSQLQETQYF. DNA for the CDR3: TGTGCCATCAGATCACAGCTTCAAGAGACCCAGTACTTC.

About this clone: One junction end does not reproduce the germline sequence, and a read error may be involved. This sequence joins TRBV15 and TRBJ2-2; D may correspond to TRBD1 or TRBD2 (6 bases each). The CDR3 has 16 residues. Per germline, CDR1 LNHNV and CDR2 YYDKDF (reference sequence). CDR3 bases: TGTGCCACCAGCAGAGGTCCCGTAGACAGGACCGGGGGGCTGTTTTTT. This translates into CATSRGPVDRTGGLFF.

The chain joins TRBV12-5 to TRBJ2-7, with D possibly TRBD1 on 6 matching bases. CDR1 LGHNT and CDR2 FRNRAP come from the germline V gene. V lost 1 base, J lost 5 bases, and 12 bases lay in between. The CDR3 is 14 residues long. CDR3 DNA sequence: TGTGCTAGTGGTTTGGGACAGGACAGCCACGAGCAGTACTTC. Translation gives CASGLGQDSHEQYF.

V and J are TRBV7-3 and TRBJ2-2; D is ambiguous. The CDR3 consists of 13 residues. V shed 5 bases and J shed 3 bases, with 7 bases lying between them. Germline CDR1 reads SGHTA; CDR2 reads FQGTGA. In DNA, the CDR3 is TGTGCCAGCAGCCCAACTTACACCGGGGAGCTGTTTTTT. It is translated as CASSPTYTGELFF.

The rearrangement joins TRBV7-2 to TRBJ2-2; possibly TRBD2 for D (6 bases). Germline V gives CDR1 SGHTA, CDR2 FQGNSA. The CDR3 extends over 16 amino acids. Trimming stripped 5 bases from V and 3 bases from J, with 16 bases between. CDR3 sequence reads: CASSAPGGGYTGELFF. CDR3 sequence (DNA): TGTGCCAGCAGCGCTCCCGGGGGAGGTTACACCGGGGAGCTGTTTTTT.

The chain employs TRBV2 and TRBJ2-1; TRBD2 matches 8 bases. With V trimmed by 8 bases and J by 2 bases, 5 bases remained unmatched. The CDR3 runs 14 residues. Germline V CDR1 and CDR2: SNHLY, FYNNEI. CDR3 bases: TGTGCCAGCTCCGGGACTAGGACCTACAATGAGCAGTTCTTC. Protein product: CASSGTRTYNEQFF.

This clone was recorded once. The chain carries TRBV29-1 and TRBJ2-7; tentatively, D is TRBD1 or TRBD2 (5 bases each). The CDR3 contains 15 residues. The germline gives CDR1 SQVTM, CDR2 ANQGSEA. Between the trimmed V and J ends, which lost 2 bases and 2 bases, there was a span of 16 bases. This CDR3 is CSVERGSGGAYEQYF. The CDR3 nucleotides are TGCAGCGTTGAACGGGGCAGTGGGGGAGCCTACGAGCAGTACTTC.

The J gene is TRBJ1-1, the V gene TRBV5-6, with TRBD1 matching 8 bases. V was clipped by 3 bases and J by 1 base; unmatched bases: 8. The CDR3 has 16 residues. Germline CDR1 is SGHDT and CDR2 is YYEEEE. CDR3 nucleotide sequence: TGTGCCAGCAGCTCTCTGGACAGGGCGACGAACACTGAAGCTTTCTTT. Its translation is CASSSLDRATNTEAFF.

The sample holds one count of this clone. The chain links TRBV28 to TRBJ2-2, with 12 bases aligning to TRBD2. The CDR3 is 16 residues long. Germline V CDR1 and CDR2: MDHEN, SYDVKM. Trimming at V came to 1 base and at J to 6 bases, leaving 3 bases not matched to a gene. Here the CDR3 DNA reads TGTGCCAGCAGTTTATTACTAGCGGGAGGACCCGGGGAGCTGTTTTTT. Translating it yields CASSLLLAGGPGELFF.

The chain has TRBV28 and TRBJ1-1, with D tentatively TRBD1 (5 bases). V was clipped by 6 bases and J by 7 bases, with 21 bases between them. This CDR3 comprises 15 residues. Germline-derived CDR1 and CDR2 are MDHEN and SYDVKM. The CDR3 is CASSSLGGVRGEAFF. For the CDR3, the DNA is TGTGCCAGCAGCTCGCTGGGAGGGGTGCGGGGTGAAGCTTTCTTT. The entire variable domain, with the rest obtained from reference TRBV28 and TRBJ1-1, is as follows: DVKVTQSSRYLVKRTGEKVFLECVQDMDHENMFWYRQDPGLGLRLIYFSYDVKMKEKGDIPEGYSVSREKKERFSLILESASTNQTSMYLCASSSLGGVRGEAFFGQGTRLTVV.

The rearrangement links TRBV5-1 to TRBJ2-2; D perhaps matches TRBD1 (6 bases). CDR1 and CDR2 from the germline V gene are SGHRS and YFSETQ. The CDR3 consists of 15 residues. The germline V and J ends were trimmed by 0 bases and 1 base, with 7 bases remaining between them. The CDR3 region is CASSLEQGNTGELFF. CDR3 nucleotides: TGCGCCAGCAGCTTGGAACAGGGGAACACCGGGGAGCTGTTTTTT.

On this clone itself: The sample has other DNA sequences that encode this CDR3 too. The chain uses TRBV6-5 and TRBJ1-1; D not certain. Germline V gives CDR1 MNHEY, CDR2 SVGAGI. The CDR3 is made up of 14 amino acids. Trimming took off 0 bases at V and 1 base at J, with 6 bases between the two ends. The CDR3 coding sequence is TGTGCCAGCAGTTACTCCCGGGGGAACACTGAAGCTTTCTTT. Translating it yields CASSYSRGNTEAFF.